Each of the 8 T cell receptor beta chains below was sequenced from the same sample in a study of cytomegalovirus exposure and HLA in healthy donors. Some clones are missing from TCRdb's copy, which holds only in-frame ones; the method was immunoSEQ multiplex PCR. The sample carries about 280,000 clones, approximately 87% recorded once. Sequences were obtained from PBMCs. All receptors derive from a woman under 30 in good health and CMV-seronegative.

As DNA, the CDR3 is TGTGCCAGCAGACGGACAGGGGGGAATCAGCCCCAGCATTTT. Translation gives CASRRTGGNQPQHF. The chain carries TRBV27 and TRBJ1-5, with TRBD1 matching over 10 bases. The V gene's germline CDR1 is MNHEY and CDR2 SMNVEV (reference sequence). The CDR3 runs to 14 residues. J gave up 4 bases and V 6 bases, and 3 bases lay outside the gene matches.

This clone is a singleton in its sample. This sequence joins TRBV4-1 and TRBJ1-2; tentative D call: TRBD1 (5 bases). The V gene lost 1 base and the J gene lost 0 bases, with 9 bases spanning the gap. Germline CDR1 reads MGHRA; CDR2 reads YSYEKL. There are 15 residues in the CDR3. CDR3 in DNA: TGCGCCAGCAGCCAAGCGTACAGGCCTAACTATGGCTACACCTTC. It is translated as CASSQAYRPNYGYTF.

The V call is TRBV28, the J call TRBJ2-7, with TRBD1 matching over 7 bases. Germline assignment: CDR1 MDHEN and CDR2 SYDVKM. V was clipped by 6 bases and J by 11 bases; unmatched bases: 16. The CDR3 contains 14 residues. CDR3 residues: CASSRDRRSQSEYF. In DNA form, the CDR3 reads TGTGCCAGCAGCCGGGACAGACGATCCCAATCTGAGTACTTC.

About this clone: The junction and the germline gene differ at one end; a read error may be behind it. This rearrangement joins TRBV29-1 to TRBJ2-7; 13 nucleotides align to TRBD2. The CDR3 runs to 13 residues. Germline-derived CDR1 and CDR2 are SQVTM and ANQGSEA. This chain's CDR3 is CSVEGLAGVEQYF. The CDR3 DNA reads TGCAGCGTCGAAGGACTAGCGGGAGTTGAGCAGTACTTC.

This clone has just one count. V usage is TRBV25-1 and J usage is TRBJ2-7, with 9 bases aligning to TRBD2. Germline V lookup: CDR1 MGHDK, CDR2 SYGVNS. The CDR3 contains 18 residues. Unmatched junction bases numbered 16, after V lost 4 bases and J lost 3 bases. CDR3 DNA sequence: TGTGCCAGCAGTGGAGGCGGTCAGCGGGAGGAACCTATCTACGAGCAGTACTTC. Amino acid sequence: CASSGGGQREEPIYEQYF.

As to this clone: The sample holds other DNA sequences that translate to the same CDR3. This chain connects TRBV5-1 to TRBJ2-7, with D possibly being TRBD2 (5 bases). The V and J ends lost 3 bases and 2 bases respectively, with 9 bases between them. CDR3 length: 13 residues. CDR1 SGHRS and CDR2 YFSETQ come from the germline V gene. This CDR3 is CASSSSGAYEQYF. CDR3 coding DNA: TGCGCCAGCAGCTCGTCCGGGGCCTACGAGCAGTACTTC.

V gene TRBV18 combines with J gene TRBJ1-2; 8 nucleotides line up with TRBD1. Losses at the gene ends were 10 bases for V and 3 bases for J; bases not matched to a gene: 7. Germline V lookup: CDR1 KGHSH, CDR2 LQKENI. The CDR3 loop spans 13 amino acids. CDR3 coding DNA: TGTGCCACCTACAAGACAGGGGACTATGGCTACACCTTC. It specifies CATYKTGDYGYTF.

The chain carries TRBV2 and TRBJ1-1, with 7 bases matching TRBD1. The CDR3 spans 12 residues. The germline V gene has CDR1 SNHLY and CDR2 FYNNEI. The V and J ends lost 11 bases and 7 bases, in that order; junction bases with no gene match: 10. The CDR3 nucleotides read TGTGCCGTAAGGGACAGCCAAATTGAAGCTTTCTTT. Its translation: CAVRDSQIEAFF.